Below, 5 T cell receptor beta chains from the same sample are listed, as sequenced in a study of cytomegalovirus exposure and HLA in healthy donors. The PCR made use of 60 Vbeta and 13 Jbeta primers. The data were produced by immunoSEQ multiplex PCR, yet TCRdb's version contains in-frame clones alone and is incomplete. This sample has around 140,000 clones, with over 60% found just once. The sequencing sample was made of PBMCs. Every receptor here comes from a middle-aged man in good health and CMV-seronegative.

The chain joins TRBV10-3 to TRBJ2-7; the match to TRBD1 covers 10 bases. V dropped 4 bases and J dropped 3; count of bases not matched to a gene: 0. Germline lookup yields CDR1 ENHRY and CDR2 SYGVKD. The CDR3 sequence is 13 residues long. CDR3 in DNA: TGTGCCATCAGTGGGGACAGGGGCTACGAGCAGTACTTC. Translating it yields CAISGDRGYEQYF.

This chain uses TRBV10-3 with TRBJ1-5, with D unresolved. V shed 3 bases and J shed 3 bases, with 9 bases lying between them. This CDR3 has 14 amino acids. Germline CDR1 ENHRY, CDR2 SYGVKD. CDR3 DNA: TGTGCCATCAGTGAAGAGGCTTACAATCAGCCCCAGCATTTT. As protein: CAISEEAYNQPQHF.

This clone has more than one count but fewer than ten. The chain is built from TRBV5-8 and TRBJ2-7; D not certain. This CDR3 is built from 16 residues. V lost 6 bases and J 4 bases, leaving 23 bases between the germline ends. CDR1 and CDR2 from the germline V gene are SGHTS and YDEGEE. This CDR3 reads CASTDSRITNAYEQYF. In DNA form, the CDR3 reads TGTGCCAGCACCGATTCTAGGATTACGAACGCTTACGAGCAGTACTTC.

The sample holds a few counts of this clone. V usage is TRBV27 and J usage is TRBJ1-2, with a tentative D call TRBD1 (5 bases). V was pared by 2 bases and J by 4 bases, with 11 bases between. Germline loops: CDR1 MNHEY, CDR2 SMNVEV (reference sequence). The CDR3 length is 14 residues. CDR3 nucleotides: TGTGCCAGCAGTTTAGGGGCCCCAGGCTATGGCTACACCTTC. It translates to CASSLGAPGYGYTF.

This sequence joins TRBV30 and TRBJ2-7; D possibly corresponds to TRBD2 (5 bases). Trimming shortened V by 0 bases and J by 4 bases, and 10 bases separated the two germline ends. This CDR3 is 13 amino acids long. Germline V gives CDR1 GTSNPN, CDR2 SVGIG (reference sequence). DNA for the CDR3: TGTGCCTGGAGTGTACTATCGGGATACGAGCAGTACTTC. This gives the protein CAWSVLSGYEQYF.